Sequencing of this T cell receptor (beta chain) was carried out in a study of cytomegalovirus exposure and HLA in healthy donors. Findings and caveats of the study: CMV serostatus was the sole immune exposure data available. A later analysis reportedly found that, within productive TCRs, an Asian-associated ancestry cluster had fewer N-insertions than the mean observed across the roughly 670 donors.

In regard to this clone: Its target is not known.

PCR involved 60 Vbeta and 13 Jbeta primers. Repertoires were generated with immunoSEQ multiplex PCR, while TCRdb's copy carries only in-frame clones and drops some. This sample yields more than 95,000 clones, of which about four fifths are seen a single time; around 4.4% belongs to the top ten. J lost 6 bases, V lost 0 bases, and 7 bases had no gene match. The germline V gene has CDR1 SGDLS and CDR2 YYNGEE. CDR3 size: 17 residues. The clonotype originates from a man in his thirties or forties in good health and CMV-seropositive. The V and J genes are TRBV9 and TRBJ1-3; the match to TRBD1 covers 12 bases. The sample consisted of PBMCs. The CDR3 is CASSVDGTGGYANTIYF. CDR3 nucleotides: TGTGCCAGCAGCGTAGACGGGACAGGGGGCTATGCAAACACCATATATTTT.